The 7 T cell receptor beta chains in this list originate from one sample, sequenced in a study of metastatic and nonmetastatic thyroid tumors. Until they underwent thyroid surgery, no patient had received any treatment. TCRdb re-called the PCR reads through MiXCR. The repertoire holds 43,000 or so clones, with roughly 4% as singletons. Sequencing used blood. These receptors all come from a female donor with papillary thyroid cancer or a benign thyroid nodule (not recorded which). Some clones in this sample may be carry-over from other donors' samples.

CDR3 nucleotide sequence: TGTGCCAGCAGCCTCAGGGGGTCGGTCGATCAGCCCCAGCATTTT. It translates to CASSLRGSVDQPQHF. V is TRBV5-8 and J is TRBJ1-5; 7 bases fit TRBD1. The germline V gene has CDR1 SGHTS and CDR2 YDEGEE. Trimming cost V 4 bases and J 5 bases; bases outside gene matches: 9. The CDR3 consists of 15 residues. The full variable domain, completed using reference TRBV5-8 and TRBJ1-5, is EAGVTQSPTHLIKTRGQQATLRCSPISGHTSVYWYQQALGLGLQFLLWYDEGEERNRGNFPPRFSGRQFPNYSSELNVNALELEDSALYLCASSLRGSVDQPQHFGDGTRLSIL.

This clone appeared a few times. The chain carries TRBV6-2 or TRBV6-3 and TRBJ1-5; perhaps TRBD1 as D (5 bases). Trimming stripped 4 bases from V and 9 bases from J, with 16 bases between. This CDR3 comprises 14 residues. CDR1 and CDR2 (germline): MNHEY, SVGEGT. CDR3 bases: TGTGCCAGCAGTTTGACGGGGGACCGGAGGCCCCAGCATTTT. Amino acid sequence: CASSLTGDRRPQHF.

This clone was observed at least ten times. The rearrangement links TRBV20-1 to TRBJ2-7, with D possibly TRBD2 on 5 matching bases. Germline CDR1 is DFQATT and CDR2 is SNEGSKA (reference sequence). Trimming stripped 0 bases from V and 2 bases from J, with 14 bases between. The CDR3 consists of 15 residues. CDR3: CSAREWTDGPYEQYF. Here the CDR3 DNA reads TGCAGTGCTAGAGAGTGGACTGATGGCCCCTACGAGCAGTACTTC.

This clone occurred a few times. This chain links TRBV6-1 with TRBJ2-1; perhaps TRBD1 as D (7 bases). Per germline, CDR1 MNHNS and CDR2 SASEGT. This CDR3 is built from 11 residues. V shed 6 bases and J shed 9 bases, with 9 bases lying between them. This CDR3 is CASSRGAEQFF. In DNA, the CDR3 is TGTGCCAGCAGCAGGGGGGCTGAGCAGTTCTTC.

This clone is judged medium-sized. The V and J genes are TRBV28 and TRBJ1-1; D not resolved. The CDR3 is 13 amino acids. V was trimmed by 3 bases and J by 8 bases, leaving 13 bases between them. Germline CDR1 is MDHEN and CDR2 is SYDVKM. CDR3 sequence (DNA): TGTGCCAGCAGTTTTACCAAGACCGGCGAAGCTTTCTTT. Encoded protein: CASSFTKTGEAFF. The complete variable domain, with remaining parts taken from reference TRBV28 and TRBJ1-1, reads DVKVTQSSRYLVKRTGEKVFLECVQDMDHENMFWYRQDPGLGLRLIYFSYDVKMKEKGDIPEGYSVSREKKERFSLILESASTNQTSMYLCASSFTKTGEAFFGQGTRLTVV.

This clone was detected ten times or more. V and J are TRBV11-1 and TRBJ2-7, with a tentative D call TRBD2 (5 bases). This CDR3 has 14 amino acids. Germline assignment: CDR1 SGHAT and CDR2 FQDESV (reference sequence). V lost 0 bases and J lost 1, with 7 bases in between. For the CDR3, the DNA is TGTGCCAGCAGCTTAGCGGGAGAGTCCTACGAGCAGTACTTC. Its translation is CASSLAGESYEQYF.

Many counts were recorded for this clone. The chain uses TRBV12-3 or TRBV12-4 and TRBJ2-7, with D unresolved. CDR3 length: 14 residues. V dropped 3 bases and J dropped 12 bases, with 21 bases sitting between them. DNA for the CDR3: TGTGCCAGCAGTTTGGCAAGGGCAGTCCTTCGGCGGTACTTC. Protein sequence: CASSLARAVLRRYF.